The entry that follows covers one TCR beta chain sequence. As yet, its antigen is unknown. After removal of 8 bases from V and 9 bases from J, the junction contained 6 bases not matched to a gene. CDR3 length: 12 amino acids. The germline V gene encodes CDR1 MDHEN and CDR2 SYDVKM. These data originate in a study of cytomegalovirus exposure and HLA in healthy donors. The donors were in the roughly 120-subject validation cohort; that cohort was separate from the roughly 700-subject first cohort. The repertoire was sequenced with immunoSEQ multiplex PCR; TCRdb's copy has only in-frame clones and lacks some. Among 200,000 to 250,000 clones, just over 90% were seen once, and the ten largest hold around 1%. Study-wide findings and caveats: Published work reported that the classifier diagnosed cytomegalovirus status with high specificity and sensitivity. The study designated 160 or so TCR beta chains cytomegalovirus-associated. That first-cohort TCR clusters tended to co-occur in the 130 or so validation repertoires was found in a later analysis.

Material: PBMCs. The clonotype originates from a woman aged 18-29 years in good health and CMV-seronegative. This chain connects TRBV28 to TRBJ2-1; 8 bases are a match to TRBD2. CDR3 residues: CASGGLVVEQFF. The CDR3 DNA follows: TGTGCCAGCGGGGGACTAGTCGTTGAGCAGTTCTTC.